These T cell receptor beta chains were read from a single sample in a study of cytomegalovirus exposure and HLA in healthy donors. Assay: immunoSEQ multiplex PCR; the TCRdb copy retains only in-frame clones and omits some. The data show 95,000 to 120,000 clones, roughly 70% seen once. The sequencing input was PBMCs. The receptors were sampled from a man younger than 35 in good health and CMV-seropositive. Each CDR3 is given with its conserved first and last residue. A D gene is named only where the DNA matches it firmly. Not all rows give a size; the values are once, few, many and, for expanded clones, a class.

V	D	size	J	DNA	CDR3
TRBV6-5	NA	NA	TRBJ1-1	TGTGCCAGCACCTACGGGGGAGGGGGAGCGGAAGCTTTCTTT	CASTYGGGGAEAFF
TRBV20-1	TRBD1	NA	TRBJ2-5	TGCAGTGGGGACAGGGAGACCCAGTACTTC	CSGDRETQYF
TRBV2	NA	NA	TRBJ1-2	TGTGCCAGCAGTTCTAGAGCCCCAGGGTTCTATGGCTACACCTTC	CASSSRAPGFYGYTF
TRBV10-1	TRBD2	NA	TRBJ2-5	TGCGCCAGCAGTCGGGGGGATCAAGAGACCCAGTACTTC	CASSRGDQETQYF
TRBV2	TRBD2	NA	TRBJ2-2	TGTGCCAGCAGCCGCTTGACTAGCGGGGTGCTGAACACCGGGGAGCTGTTTTTT	CASSRLTSGVLNTGELFF
TRBV7-9	TRBD1	few	TRBJ2-2	TGTGCCAGCAGCCCACTCAGGACAGGGAACACCGGGGAGCTGTTTTTT	CASSPLRTGNTGELFF
TRBV5-5	NA	once	TRBJ2-5	TGTGCCAGCAGCTTGGCCCCCGTTGGGCATGGGGCACAAGAGACCCAGTACTTC	CASSLAPVGHGAQETQYF
TRBV4-1	NA	NA	TRBJ1-4	TGCGCCAGCAGCCAAGAGGGCAGCCTTGGCGAAAAACTGTTTTTT	CASSQEGSLGEKLFF
TRBV19	NA	once	TRBJ1-1	TGTGCCAGTAGACCCGCGGGAGTCAACACTGAAGCTTTCTTT	CASRPAGVNTEAFF
TRBV28	NA	few	TRBJ2-7	TGTGCCAGCAGTTCGGCCAGGGGTGCGACCGTGTGGTACGAGCAGTACTTC	CASSSARGATVWYEQYF
TRBV29-1	TRBD1	NA	TRBJ2-1	TGCAGCGTCGCCACAGGGGCCAGTGAGCAGTTCTTC	CSVATGASEQFF
TRBV5-1	NA	few	TRBJ1-1	TGCGCCAGCAGCGACAGCAGCGTTCACACTGAAGCTTTCTTT	CASSDSSVHTEAFF